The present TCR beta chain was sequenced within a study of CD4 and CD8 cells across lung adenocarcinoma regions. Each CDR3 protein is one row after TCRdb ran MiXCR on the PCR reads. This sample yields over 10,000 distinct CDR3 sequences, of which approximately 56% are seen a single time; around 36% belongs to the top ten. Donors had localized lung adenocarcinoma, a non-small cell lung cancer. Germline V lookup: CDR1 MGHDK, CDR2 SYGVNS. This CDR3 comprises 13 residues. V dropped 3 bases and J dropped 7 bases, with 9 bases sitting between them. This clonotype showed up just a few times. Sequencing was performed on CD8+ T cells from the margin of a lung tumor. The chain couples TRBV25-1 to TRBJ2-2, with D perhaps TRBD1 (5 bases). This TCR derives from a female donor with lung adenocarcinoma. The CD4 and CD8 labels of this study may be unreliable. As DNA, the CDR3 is TGTGCCAGCAGTGACAGGGAAATCGGGGAGCTGTTTTTT. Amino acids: CASSDREIGELFF.